This T cell receptor beta chain was documented in a study of blood T cell repertoires in COVID-19. Profiled with immunoSEQ multiplex PCR; TCRdb holds only in-frame clones, not every one. The table includes 300,000 to 450,000 clones, roughly nine tenths detected once. J was trimmed by 11 bases and V by 5 bases; bases with no gene match: 12. Per germline, CDR1 SEHNR and CDR2 FQNEAQ (reference sequence). The length of the CDR3 is 14 residues. The chain links TRBV7-9 to TRBJ1-1, with TRBD1 identical over 9 bases. This receptor was identified in a woman in her twenties or thirties with COVID-19, enrolled during active disease. Sequencing was performed on peripheral blood. CDR3 protein: CASSQTGTGMLAFF. CDR3 bases: TGTGCCAGCAGCCAGACCGGGACAGGGATGCTGGCTTTCTTT.